Listed below are T cell receptor beta chains from one sample, sequenced in a study of post-analysis software for immune sequencing data. TCRdb passed the PCR reads through MiXCR, listing each CDR3 protein once. The sample lists roughly 580,000 distinct CDR3 sequences; roughly two fifths were seen once. Sequencing used blood. These receptors were taken from a girl under 18 with multiple sclerosis. Each CDR3 is given with its conserved first and last residue. Fields, in order: clone size, V gene, J gene, D gene, CDR3 DNA, CDR3 protein. A D gene is named only where the DNA matches it firmly. Size is stated for part of the rows, as once, few or many counts, or as a class when the clone is expanded.

>few|TRBV4-1|TRBJ2-7|NA
TGCGCCAGCAGCCAAGATGGAGACAGCCTGGGCATCAACGAGCAGTACTTC
CASSQDGDSLGINEQYF
>few|TRBV5-1|TRBJ2-7|NA
TGCGCCAGCAGCTTGGAGGGTAAACCTCACGAGCAGTACTTC
CASSLEGKPHEQYF
>few|TRBV12-3/TRBV12-4|TRBJ1-2|NA
TGTGCCAGCAGTTTGCCCGGTGACAGGCTCTATGGCTACACCTTC
CASSLPGDRLYGYTF
>NA|TRBV7-8|TRBJ1-5|NA
TGTGCCAGTCTCCCTATTGGGGGGACGCAGCAGCCCCAGCATTTT
CASLPIGGTQQPQHF
>NA|TRBV12-3/TRBV12-4|TRBJ2-1|NA
TGTGCCAGCAGTTTACCCCTAGGACGCGCCAGTGAGCAGTTCTTC
CASSLPLGRASEQFF
>NA|TRBV4-1|TRBJ2-1|TRBD1
TGCGCCAGCAGCCAAGGGGCGCGGACAGGGGGGGATGAGCAGTTCTTC
CASSQGARTGGDEQFF
>NA|TRBV12-3/TRBV12-4|TRBJ2-7|NA
TGTGCCAGCAGTCAGGCCCCTAGGGGGAGGCCGGTCGAGCAGTACTTC
CASSQAPRGRPVEQYF
>NA|TRBV6-5|TRBJ2-1|NA
TGTGCCAGCAGTTACTCAGCCCTAGCGATCTACAATGAGCAGTTCTTC
CASSYSALAIYNEQFF
>NA|TRBV7-2|TRBJ1-1|NA
TGTGCCAGCAGCTTGGGGGGGGGGCAGAGGGCTTTCTTT
CASSLGGGQRAFF
>NA|TRBV6-2/TRBV6-3|TRBJ2-1|NA
TGTGCCAGCAGTTGGCACCGGAACACCGCAACTTGCAATGAGCAGTTCTTC
CASSWHRNTATCNEQFF
>NA|TRBV7-9|TRBJ1-2|NA
TGTGCCAGCAGCTTAGGCACCCTAGGATACACCTTC
CASSLGTLGYTF
>once|TRBV29-1|TRBJ1-2|TRBD1
TGCAGCGTTGACCGGGGCACAGGGGAGCATGGCTACACCTTC
CSVDRGTGEHGYTF
>few|TRBV10-3|TRBJ1-1|NA
TGTGCCATCAGTGTTGGGGGGGACACTGAAGCTTTCTTT
CAISVGGDTEAFF
>NA|TRBV12-3/TRBV12-4|TRBJ2-1|TRBD2
TGTGCCAGCAGTAAGGGACTAGCGGGAGAAAATGAGCAGTTCTTC
CASSKGLAGENEQFF
>NA|TRBV6-5|TRBJ1-2|NA
TGTGCCAGCAGACATAACTATGGCTACACCTTC
CASRHNYGYTF